The T cell receptor (beta chain) described here comes from a study of cytomegalovirus exposure and HLA in healthy donors. Study-level results: There were around 160 TCR beta chains listed as cytomegalovirus-associated. TRBV6-2, TRBV6-3 and some other V segments were excluded as indistinguishable. In a later analysis, specific HLA alleles were associated with under 20,000 TCR beta sequences at a 0.05 false discovery rate.

As regards this clone: Its antigen remains unidentified.

V was clipped by 3 bases and J by 6 bases, with 15 bases between them. From germline, CDR1 is SGHVS and CDR2 FQNEAQ. The CDR3 is made up of 14 amino acids. 13 Jbeta primers and 60 Vbeta primers were used for the PCR. The table came from immunoSEQ multiplex PCR; TCRdb's copy has only in-frame clones and leaves some out. The sample shows 90,000 to 100,000 clones, less than 85% of them seen only once. This TCR derives from a male donor in good health and CMV-seronegative. V is TRBV7-8 and J is TRBJ2-7; weak D call: TRBD2 (5 bases). Sample: PBMCs. CDR3 residues: CASSFQSNEGEQYF. The CDR3 bases are TGTGCCAGCAGCTTTCAGTCGAACGAGGGCGAGCAGTACTTC. The full variable domain, completed using reference TRBV7-8 and TRBJ2-7, is GAGVSQSPRYKVAKRGQDVALRCDPISGHVSLFWYQQALGQGPEFLTYFQNEAQLDKSGLPSDRFFAERPEGSVSTLKIQRTQQEDSAVYLCASSFQSNEGEQYFGPGTRLTVT.